Listed below are T cell receptor beta chains from one sample, sequenced in a study of CD8 T cells in ankylosing spondylitis. Using its own MiXCR run on the 5' RACE reads, TCRdb lists one record per CDR3 protein. The data contain some 17,000 distinct CDR3 sequences, around 8% of them singletons. The sample was blood. The receptor set was obtained from a male donor with ankylosing spondylitis or in good health (not recorded which). CDR3s leave out the opening cysteine and the closing phenylalanine or tryptophan.

j_gene | v_gene | CDR3aa
TRBJ1-1 | TRBV15 | ATSRDNRPSEAF
TRBJ2-3 | TRBV5-1 | ASSLDVASDTQY
TRBJ2-4 | TRBV20-1 | SARVPPGDIQY
TRBJ2-1 | TRBV7-2 | ASSLSQEQF
TRBJ2-1 | TRBV5-1 | ASSTWGTYNEQF
TRBJ2-3 | TRBV7-2 | ASSPLGDTQY
TRBJ2-3 | TRBV7-3 | ASSQGGGDTQY
TRBJ2-7 | TRBV20-1 | SASQGIGYEQY
TRBJ2-3 | TRBV2 | ASTESSSTDTQY
TRBJ2-4 | TRBV12-3/TRBV12-4 | ASSPPGAGTNIQY
TRBJ1-1 | TRBV5-1 | ASSPGQGITEAF
TRBJ2-2 | TRBV6-4 | ASSNGAGELF
TRBJ2-5 | TRBV19 | ASSMGETQY
TRBJ2-2 | TRBV27 | ASSFGLSGELF
TRBJ2-1 | TRBV5-1 | ASSLGQGSYNEQF
TRBJ2-1 | TRBV11-2 | ASSSAGWQYNEQF
TRBJ1-1 | TRBV27 | ASSPRQGGSTEAF
TRBJ2-2 | TRBV5-1 | ASSLTNTGELF
TRBJ2-7 | TRBV6-2/TRBV6-3 | ASEGTSGTLGEQY
TRBJ1-4 | TRBV20-1 | SAIIWGNDEKLF
TRBJ2-5 | TRBV12-3/TRBV12-4 | ASRPGQGTQY
TRBJ2-2 | TRBV3-1 | ASSLGTANTGELF
TRBJ1-1 | TRBV5-1 | ASSLDVVDTEAF
TRBJ2-7 | TRBV28 | ASKGGQGMGQY
TRBJ1-5 | TRBV6-6 | ASSYGGNQPQH
TRBJ2-3 | TRBV5-1 | ASSLDAQPPDTQY